This is a list of T cell receptor beta chains from one sample in a study of shared clonotypes between healthy human individuals. The protocol was immunoSEQ multiplex PCR, while the TCRdb copy is restricted to in-frame clones and leaves out a portion. The table includes 2 million to 2.5 million clones, approximately 96% detected once. Sequences were obtained from naive CD4+ T cells sorted from blood. These receptors all stem from a young man in good health. Both conserved end residues are part of each CDR3. Each record gives: clone size, V gene, D gene, J gene, CDR3 DNA, CDR3 protein. A D gene is named only where the DNA matches it firmly. A row's size may be missing; if present it is once, few, many or a size class.

size: few; V: TRBV19; D: -; J: TRBJ1-2; DNA: TGTGCCAGTAGTAGTGACCTTAGCTACACCTTC; CDR3: CASSSDLSYTF
size: -; V: TRBV28; D: TRBD1; J: TRBJ1-5; DNA: TGTGCCAGCAGACCGGACAGGAGCGTTCTTTCCCAGCCCCAGCATTTT; CDR3: CASRPDRSVLSQPQHF
size: -; V: TRBV2; D: -; J: TRBJ2-3; DNA: TGTGCCAGCATAGCAGGGGGACTAAGCACAGATACGCAGTATTTT; CDR3: CASIAGGLSTDTQYF
size: once; V: TRBV10-3; D: -; J: TRBJ2-7; DNA: TGTGCCATCAGTGAGTCGGGGGACGGGCCCTACGAGCAGTACTTC; CDR3: CAISESGDGPYEQYF
size: -; V: TRBV5-4; D: TRBD1; J: TRBJ2-1; DNA: TGTGCCAGCAGCTTGGACAGGGGGTCCTACAATGAGCAGTTCTTC; CDR3: CASSLDRGSYNEQFF
size: -; V: TRBV7-9; D: TRBD2; J: TRBJ2-7; DNA: TGTGCCAGCAGCTCCACTGGGGCTTTTGGGAGGGGCGAGAGCGAGCAGTACTTC; CDR3: CASSSTGAFGRGESEQYF
size: -; V: TRBV30; D: -; J: TRBJ1-5; DNA: TGTGCCTGGAGTGTATTCGGACAAACCAATCAGCCCCAGCATTTT; CDR3: CAWSVFGQTNQPQHF
size: -; V: TRBV10-3; D: TRBD1; J: TRBJ2-5; DNA: TGTGCCATCAGTGGGGCGGGACAGGAAGAGACCCAGTACTTC; CDR3: CAISGAGQEETQYF
size: -; V: TRBV6-5; D: -; J: TRBJ2-2; DNA: TGTGCCAGCAGTTACTCGGTGGGAGTGAACACCGGGGAGCTGTTTTTT; CDR3: CASSYSVGVNTGELFF
size: -; V: TRBV7-9; D: -; J: TRBJ2-5; DNA: TGTGCCAGCAGGCGAGAAGGGATCCAAGAGACCCAGTACTTC; CDR3: CASRREGIQETQYF
size: -; V: TRBV10-1; D: -; J: TRBJ1-1; DNA: TGCGCCAGCAGTGAGAGGTCCAGGGGCACTGAAGCTTTCTTT; CDR3: CASSERSRGTEAFF
size: -; V: TRBV9; D: -; J: TRBJ2-1; DNA: TGTGCCAGCAGCGTACTCTCAACAGGGTTAGAGCAGTTCTTC; CDR3: CASSVLSTGLEQFF
size: -; V: TRBV2; D: -; J: TRBJ1-4; DNA: TGTGCCAGCAGGTATACCTCCGGTAATGAAAAACTGTTTTTT; CDR3: CASRYTSGNEKLFF
size: -; V: TRBV5-1; D: TRBD1; J: TRBJ2-5; DNA: TGCGCCAGCAGCGGTACCGGGACAGGACAAGAGACCCAGTACTTC; CDR3: CASSGTGTGQETQYF
size: -; V: TRBV5-6; D: -; J: TRBJ1-3; DNA: TGTGCCAGCAGCTTGCTCGGAGCGTCTGGAAACACCATATATTTT; CDR3: CASSLLGASGNTIYF
size: -; V: TRBV29-1; D: TRBD2; J: TRBJ2-1; DNA: TGCAGCGGGGAGGGAACAGGACTAGAGGGGTACAATGAGCAGTTCTTC; CDR3: CSGEGTGLEGYNEQFF
size: once; V: TRBV7-9; D: -; J: TRBJ1-5; DNA: TGTGCCAGCAGCCGGGACAATCAGCCCCAGCATTTT; CDR3: CASSRDNQPQHF
size: -; V: TRBV6-1; D: TRBD1; J: TRBJ2-7; DNA: TGTGCCACTAAAAGGGGGCGTCAGCTCGAGCAGTACTTC; CDR3: CATKRGRQLEQYF
size: -; V: TRBV9; D: TRBD2; J: TRBJ2-3; DNA: TGTGCCAGCAGCCCCCAACCGGGACTAGCATATGATACGCAGTATTTT; CDR3: CASSPQPGLAYDTQYF
size: -; V: TRBV7-9; D: TRBD2; J: TRBJ2-1; DNA: TGTGCCAGCAGCATATCGACTAGCGGGATCTACAATGAGCAGTTCTTC; CDR3: CASSISTSGIYNEQFF
size: -; V: TRBV10-3; D: TRBD2; J: TRBJ2-3; DNA: TGTGCCATCGGAGCGGGAGGGGCAGATACGCAGTATTTT; CDR3: CAIGAGGADTQYF
size: once; V: TRBV7-2; D: -; J: TRBJ1-5; DNA: TGTGCCAGCAGGGGAGATAGCAATCAGCCCCAGCATTTT; CDR3: CASRGDSNQPQHF
size: -; V: TRBV27; D: TRBD1; J: TRBJ1-2; DNA: TGTGCCAGCAGCCCTTGGACAGGCGGGGGCTACACCTTC; CDR3: CASSPWTGGGYTF
size: -; V: TRBV10-3; D: TRBD1; J: TRBJ2-7; DNA: TGTGCCACCGGGACAGGGCAGGGTTACGAGCAGTACTTC; CDR3: CATGTGQGYEQYF
size: -; V: TRBV7-9; D: TRBD1; J: TRBJ1-4; DNA: TGTGCCAGCAGCTTGCGGACAGGGCTGAATGAAAAACTGTTTTTT; CDR3: CASSLRTGLNEKLFF
size: -; V: TRBV9; D: TRBD2; J: TRBJ2-3; DNA: TGTGCCAGCAGCGTAGGGGAAGCGGGGGGGCGGAGCACAGATACGCAGTATTTT; CDR3: CASSVGEAGGRSTDTQYF
size: once; V: TRBV7-9; D: TRBD1; J: TRBJ1-1; DNA: TGTGCCAGCATCGAGGGACAGGCAGGGTCGGCTTTCTTT; CDR3: CASIEGQAGSAFF
size: -; V: TRBV10-3; D: TRBD1; J: TRBJ1-1; DNA: TGTGCCATCAGTCTGGACAGGGCTGGTATGTACACTGAAGCTTTCTTT; CDR3: CAISLDRAGMYTEAFF
size: -; V: TRBV5-4; D: -; J: TRBJ1-2; DNA: TGTGCCAGCAGCTTTCCGAATCCTACAAACGATGGCTACACCTTC; CDR3: CASSFPNPTNDGYTF
size: -; V: TRBV19; D: TRBD1; J: TRBJ2-7; DNA: TGTGCCAGTAGTGCCGGGACAGGGGGCTCCTACGAGCAGTACTTC; CDR3: CASSAGTGGSYEQYF
size: once; V: TRBV19; D: -; J: TRBJ1-2; DNA: TGTGCCAGTAGTCGAAGTGGGGGCTATGGCTACACCTTC; CDR3: CASSRSGGYGYTF
size: -; V: TRBV18; D: TRBD1; J: TRBJ1-1; DNA: TGTGCCAGCTCAACGGGACAGGGGTCCACTGAAGCTTTCTTT; CDR3: CASSTGQGSTEAFF
size: -; V: TRBV29-1; D: TRBD1; J: TRBJ2-1; DNA: TGCAGCGTTGAGATTTCGGGACAGGGGGCCTACAATGAGCAGTTCTTC; CDR3: CSVEISGQGAYNEQFF
size: -; V: TRBV4-1; D: -; J: TRBJ2-7; DNA: TGCGCCAGCAGCCAGGACTATACAACCTACGAGCAGTACTTC; CDR3: CASSQDYTTYEQYF
size: -; V: TRBV6-1; D: -; J: TRBJ1-6; DNA: TGTGCCAGCAGTGAGCAGGGGACAAGGGGCGCACCCCTCCACTTT; CDR3: CASSEQGTRGAPLHF
size: -; V: TRBV5-4; D: -; J: TRBJ2-1; DNA: TGTGCCAGCAGCTTGCACGCTAGCAGTAATGAGCAGTTCTTC; CDR3: CASSLHASSNEQFF
size: -; V: TRBV6-1; D: TRBD1; J: TRBJ1-3; DNA: TGTGCCAGCAGGGAACAGGGGGTGAGCTCTGGAAACACCATATATTTT; CDR3: CASREQGVSSGNTIYF
size: -; V: TRBV5-1; D: -; J: TRBJ1-2; DNA: TGCGCCAGCAGCCCGGACGGCGACTATGGCTACACCTTC; CDR3: CASSPDGDYGYTF
size: -; V: TRBV28; D: -; J: TRBJ2-1; DNA: TGTGCCAGCAGCCCGGGTACACCAGGACCGTCCTACAATGAGCAGTTCTTC; CDR3: CASSPGTPGPSYNEQFF
size: -; V: TRBV5-1; D: -; J: TRBJ1-3; DNA: TGCGCCAGCAGCTTGGCGGGGTACCCTGGAAACACCATATATTTT; CDR3: CASSLAGYPGNTIYF
size: -; V: TRBV5-1; D: -; J: TRBJ1-1; DNA: TGCGCCAGCAGTTTGGCAGGGTCGGCTGAAGCTTTCTTT; CDR3: CASSLAGSAEAFF
size: -; V: TRBV5-1; D: -; J: TRBJ2-7; DNA: TGCGCCAGCAGCTCGGTGTCCGGACCCTACGAGCAGTACTTC; CDR3: CASSSVSGPYEQYF